A single sample is the source of the 10 T cell receptor beta chains below, sequenced in a study of T-cell reconstitution after alpha-beta-depleted transplantation in children. Unique molecular identifiers were incorporated when the TCRbeta library was constructed. From the PCR reads, TCRdb called clonotypes with MiXCR, one entry per CDR3 protein. The data contain about 540,000 distinct CDR3 sequences, 25% to 30% of them singletons. The specimen was PBMCs, collected before TCRalphabeta/CD19-depleted stem cell transplant. Source of these receptors: a boy in the first two years of life with Wiskott-Aldrich syndrome, due to receive a stem cell transplant.

The chain uses TRBV4-2 and TRBJ2-7; tentatively, D is TRBD1 (6 bases). V lost 4 bases, J lost 5 bases, and 15 bases lay in between. The CDR3 runs to 14 residues. CDR1 and CDR2 from the germline V gene are LGHNA and YNFKEQ. The CDR3 DNA sequence: TGTGCCAGCAGCCGGCGGAACAGGGAAGACGAGCAGTACTTC. Amino acid sequence: CASSRRNREDEQYF.

This clonotype was counted a single time. This sequence joins TRBV20-1 and TRBJ1-2; D is unclear. Germline V gene sequence: CDR1 DFQATT, CDR2 SNEGSKA (reference sequence). V dropped 3 bases and J dropped 1 base, with 18 bases sitting between them. CDR3 length: 16 amino acids. The CDR3 is CSARKGNSINNYGYTF. Here the CDR3 DNA reads TGCAGTGCTAGGAAGGGCAACAGCATTAATAACTATGGCTACACCTTC.

There are a few counts of this clonotype. This chain uses TRBV3-1 with TRBJ2-1, with a possible D match to TRBD2 (5 bases). The CDR3 contains 18 residues. Germline CDR1 and CDR2: LGHDT and YNNKEL (reference sequence). V shed 5 bases and J shed 2 bases, with 22 bases lying between them. CDR3: CASSGRGLKAYAYNEQFF. CDR3 DNA: TGTGCCAGCAGCGGACGAGGGTTGAAGGCGTACGCCTACAATGAGCAGTTCTTC.

The V gene is TRBV29-1, the J gene TRBJ2-5; 7 nucleotides align to TRBD2. The CDR3 has 12 amino acids. V was pared by 6 bases and J by 5 bases, with 6 bases of the junction left unmatched. CDR1 is SQVTM and CDR2 is ANQGSEA in the germline V gene. This CDR3 is CSVGVGGETQYF. CDR3 DNA sequence: TGCAGCGTGGGGGTCGGGGGGGAGACCCAGTACTTC.

This clonotype was observed a few times. CDR3 DNA: TGCGCCAGCAGCCAGACAGGGGGCCTTAACAATGAGCAGTTCTTC. Its translation is CASSQTGGLNNEQFF. The chain couples TRBV5-1 to TRBJ2-1; 10 nucleotides agree with TRBD1. V lost 4 bases and J lost 5; bases outside the gene matches: 6. Germline V lookup: CDR1 SGHRS, CDR2 YFSETQ. This CDR3 contains 15 residues.

V gene TRBV20-1 combines with J gene TRBJ2-3, with 11 bases aligning to TRBD2. Germline V CDR1 and CDR2: DFQATT, SNEGSKA (reference sequence). CDR3 size: 16 residues. CDR3 sequence reads: CRGAPGSGRATDTQYF. As DNA, the CDR3 is TGCAGGGGTGCCCCGGGTAGCGGGAGGGCCACAGATACGCAGTATTTT.

The chain uses TRBV11-2 and TRBJ2-7, with D perhaps being TRBD1 or TRBD2 (7 bases each). Per germline, CDR1 SGHAT and CDR2 FQNNGV. V dropped 3 bases and J dropped 3 bases, with 18 bases sitting between them. The CDR3 is 16 amino acids. CDR3 region: CASSFRTSRGGYEQYF. CDR3 nucleotides: TGTGCCAGCAGCTTCCGAACTAGCAGGGGGGGCTACGAGCAGTACTTC.

The sample holds a few counts of this clonotype. The V gene is TRBV2, the J gene TRBJ2-2; TRBD1 aligns across 7 bases. CDR1 SNHLY and CDR2 FYNNEI come from the germline V gene. This CDR3 spans 15 amino acids. The V gene end was trimmed by 3 bases and the J gene end by 6 bases; junction bases not matched to a gene: 7. Here the CDR3 DNA reads TGTGCCAGCAGTGACGCCAGGGGGTTTCCCGGGGAGCTGTTTTTT. It encodes CASSDARGFPGELFF.

This clonotype was observed a handful of times. This chain uses TRBV20-1 with TRBJ2-3; D gene ambiguous. Germline lookup yields CDR1 DFQATT and CDR2 SNEGSKA (reference sequence). The CDR3 runs 11 residues. Trimming removed 6 bases at V and 5 bases at J, with 9 bases between. The CDR3 spells CSAPPRDTQYF. The CDR3 DNA sequence: TGCAGTGCCCCCCCCAGAGATACGCAGTATTTT.

The V gene is TRBV20-1, the J gene TRBJ2-1; no clear D gene. Germline V gene lookup returns CDR1 DFQATT and CDR2 SNEGSKA (reference sequence). The V end lost 6 bases, the J end lost 0 bases, and 12 bases lay between the germline ends. The CDR3 consists of 14 residues. The DNA for the CDR3 is TGCAGTGCCCAGGCCCTTAGCTCCTACAATGAGCAGTTCTTC. Protein: CSAQALSSYNEQFF.